This passage covers 25 T cell receptor beta chains from one sample sequenced in a study of cytomegalovirus exposure and HLA in healthy donors. The PCR contained 60 Vbeta and 13 Jbeta primers. Measured with immunoSEQ multiplex PCR; TCRdb has only the in-frame clones, and not every one. The sample includes about 260,000 clones, roughly two thirds seen only once; the top ten take under 2.5%. Input material: PBMCs. The receptors were gathered from a female donor in good health and CMV-seronegative.

J is TRBJ1-4 and V is TRBV27; TRBD1 agrees at 7 bases. The CDR3 consists of 13 residues. The junction had 5 bases not matched to a gene; V was cut back by 6 bases and J by 7 bases. CDR1 and CDR2 (germline): MNHEY, SMNVEV (reference sequence). CDR3 bases: TGTGCCAGCAGGGGACAGAACGGTGAAAAACTGTTTTTT. Its protein is CASRGQNGEKLFF.

V is TRBV5-1 and J is TRBJ1-1, with no clear D. The CDR3 covers 13 residues. Germline V lookup: CDR1 SGHRS, CDR2 YFSETQ. V was clipped by 4 bases and J by 1 base, with 8 bases between them. For the CDR3, the DNA is TGCGCCAGCAGCGTGAGGGAGAACACTGAAGCTTTCTTT. This translates into CASSVRENTEAFF. The full variable domain, rest sourced from reference TRBV5-1 and TRBJ1-1, is KAGVTQTPRYLIKTRGQQVTLSCSPISGHRSVSWYQQTPGQGLQFLFEYFSETQRNKGNFPGRFSGRQFSNSRSEMNVSTLELGDSALYLCASSVRENTEAFFGQGTRLTVV.

This chain uses TRBV9 with TRBJ2-7; TRBD1 matches 12 bases. The CDR3 is 15 amino acids. V trimming: 3 bases; J trimming: 7 bases; junction bases outside the gene matches: 8. Germline V gene sequence: CDR1 SGDLS, CDR2 YYNGEE. The CDR3 region is CASSAAGTGGGEQYF. CDR3 sequence (DNA): TGTGCCAGCAGCGCCGCCGGGACAGGGGGCGGTGAGCAGTACTTC.

This chain uses TRBV10-3 with TRBJ2-2, with D unclear. V gave up 2 bases and J gave up 2 bases, with 9 bases separating them. The CDR3 covers 15 residues. Looked up from germline, CDR1 is ENHRY and CDR2 is SYGVKD. CDR3 protein: CAISEVNSNTGELFF. Here the CDR3 DNA reads TGTGCCATCAGTGAGGTTAACTCCAACACCGGGGAGCTGTTTTTT.

The rearrangement joins TRBV28 to TRBJ2-2; D remains ambiguous. The CDR3 is 13 amino acids. Germline CDR1 and CDR2: MDHEN and SYDVKM. The V and J ends lost 6 bases and 5 bases respectively, with 10 bases between them. The CDR3 nucleotides are TGTGCCAGCAGCTTACCCCCGACCGGGGAGCTGTTTTTT. Its translation: CASSLPPTGELFF. Full variable domain (outside the CDR3, taken from reference TRBV28 and TRBJ2-2): DVKVTQSSRYLVKRTGEKVFLECVQDMDHENMFWYRQDPGLGLRLIYFSYDVKMKEKGDIPEGYSVSREKKERFSLILESASTNQTSMYLCASSLPPTGELFFGEGSRLTVL.

The chain carries TRBV6-5 and TRBJ2-5; TRBD1 agrees at 7 bases. V trimming: 5 bases; J trimming: 9 bases; junction bases outside the gene matches: 6. CDR3 size: 12 residues. Germline lookup yields CDR1 MNHEY and CDR2 SVGAGI. This CDR3 reads CASSQTGKAQYF. CDR3 coding DNA: TGTGCCAGCAGTCAGACAGGGAAGGCCCAGTACTTC.

The chain joins TRBV28 to TRBJ2-7, with a weak D call TRBD2 (6 bases). The ends were cut back, 3 bases at V and 0 bases at J, with 15 bases in the middle. This CDR3 is built from 16 residues. Germline V lookup: CDR1 MDHEN, CDR2 SYDVKM. As DNA, the CDR3 is TGTGCCAGCAGTTTGGGGCGGGACCATTCCTCCTACGAGCAGTACTTC. Its protein is CASSLGRDHSSYEQYF.

This clone was observed a handful of times. The rearrangement uses TRBV9 and TRBJ1-1; 9 bases align to TRBD1. V trimming: 6 bases; J trimming: 5 bases; junction bases outside the gene matches: 11. Germline-derived CDR1 and CDR2 are SGDLS and YYNGEE. The CDR3 sequence is 15 residues long. The CDR3 protein is CASTPLDRGGTEAFF. DNA for the CDR3: TGTGCCAGCACTCCATTGGACAGGGGAGGGACTGAAGCTTTCTTT.

The chain uses TRBV11-2 and TRBJ2-3, with D possibly matching TRBD2 (6 bases). This CDR3 spans 15 amino acids. V gave up 1 base and J gave up 3 bases, with 11 bases separating them. Germline values: CDR1 SGHAT, CDR2 FQNNGV. In DNA, the CDR3 is TGTGCCAGCAGCTTAGTTAAGGGGAGGACAGATACGCAGTATTTT. Protein sequence: CASSLVKGRTDTQYF.

V usage is TRBV11-2 and J usage is TRBJ2-1; weak D call: TRBD1 (5 bases). The germline V gene has CDR1 SGHAT and CDR2 FQNNGV. V lost 0 bases and J 6 bases, leaving 12 bases between the germline ends. The length of the CDR3 is 15 residues. Here the CDR3 reads CASSLDRALVNEQFF. The CDR3 nucleotides are TGTGCCAGCAGCTTAGACAGGGCTTTGGTCAATGAGCAGTTCTTC.

J is TRBJ2-1 and V is TRBV2; 13 bases align to TRBD2. The CDR3 runs to 16 residues. Germline V gives CDR1 SNHLY, CDR2 FYNNEI. V trimming: 2 bases; J trimming: 8 bases; junction bases outside the gene matches: 6. CDR3 residues: CASSEFGLAGVDEQFF. The CDR3 region has the DNA TGTGCCAGCAGTGAATTTGGACTAGCGGGAGTCGATGAGCAGTTCTTC.

The chain carries TRBV18 and TRBJ2-5; 7 bases line up with TRBD2. V gave up 0 bases and J gave up 5 bases; unmatched junction bases: 9. This CDR3 contains 16 residues. Germline V CDR1 and CDR2: KGHSH, LQKENI. CDR3 region: CASSPPRREMEETQYF. The CDR3 bases are TGTGCCAGCTCACCACCGCGGCGGGAGATGGAGGAGACCCAGTACTTC.

The genes are TRBV7-6 and TRBJ2-1, with D unresolved. V was cut by 3 bases and J by 6 bases, with 9 bases left in between. CDR3 length: 13 residues. Germline V gene lookup returns CDR1 SGHVS and CDR2 FNYEAQ. The CDR3 sequence is CASSFRGPNEQFF. Written as DNA, the CDR3 is TGTGCCAGCAGCTTCAGAGGTCCCAATGAGCAGTTCTTC.

The gene calls are TRBV29-1 and TRBJ1-3, with 7 bases identical to TRBD1. There are 14 residues in the CDR3. Losses at the gene ends were 4 bases for V and 7 bases for J; bases not matched to a gene: 10. The germline gives CDR1 SQVTM, CDR2 ANQGSEA. The CDR3 here is CSVAPQGLVNTIYF. The CDR3 DNA reads as TGCAGCGTTGCCCCACAGGGGCTTGTTAACACCATATATTTT. The entire variable domain, with the rest obtained from reference TRBV29-1 and TRBJ1-3, is as follows: SAVISQKPSRDICQRGTSLTIQCQVDSQVTMMFWYRQQPGQSLTLIATANQGSEATYESGFVIDKFPISRPNLTFSTLTVSNMSPEDSSIYLCSVAPQGLVNTIYFGEGSWLTVV.

The CDR3 protein is CASSIIAGSYNEQFF. The CDR3 DNA sequence: TGTGCCAGCAGCATCATAGCGGGAAGCTACAATGAGCAGTTCTTC. The chain combines TRBV7-3 with TRBJ2-1, with TRBD2 matching 8 bases. J gave up 3 bases and V 5 bases, and 6 bases lay outside the gene matches. This CDR3 is built from 15 residues. Germline V gene lookup returns CDR1 SGHTA and CDR2 FQGTGA.

The chain has TRBV6-6 and TRBJ2-1; D gene unclear. Germline loops: CDR1 MNHNY, CDR2 SVGAGI (reference sequence). Trimming cost V 2 bases and J 0 bases, with 11 bases left between them. The CDR3 is 16 amino acids. For the CDR3, the DNA is TGTGCCAGCAGTTACGAGGCTACCCGCTCCTACAATGAGCAGTTCTTC. Amino acids: CASSYEATRSYNEQFF.

V is TRBV7-2 and J is TRBJ2-1; TRBD1 agrees at 7 bases. The V gene's germline CDR1 is SGHTA and CDR2 FQGNSA. This CDR3 has 14 amino acids. The trim removed 7 bases at V and 5 bases at J, leaving 8 bases unmatched. CDR3: CASTIRGRHNEQFF. CDR3 DNA sequence: TGTGCCAGCACCATAAGGGGGCGGCACAATGAGCAGTTCTTC.

V and J are TRBV25-1 and TRBJ2-1; 8 bases agree with TRBD2. Trimming took 6 bases from V and 6 from J; bases not matched to a gene: 10. The CDR3 runs 15 residues. The germline V gene encodes CDR1 MGHDK and CDR2 SYGVNS. The CDR3 region is CASSQGSGSGNEQFF. CDR3 coding DNA: TGTGCCAGCAGCCAGGGGAGCGGGAGCGGCAATGAGCAGTTCTTC. The whole variable domain, remainder taken from reference TRBV25-1 and TRBJ2-1, is EADIYQTPRYLVIGTGKKITLECSQTMGHDKMYWYQQDPGMELHLIHYSYGVNSTEKGDLSSESTVSRIRTEHFPLTLESARPSHTSQYLCASSQGSGSGNEQFFGPGTRLTVL.

This rearrangement joins TRBV7-3 to TRBJ1-6; D gene uncertain. The CDR3 contains 14 residues. Looked up from germline, CDR1 is SGHTA and CDR2 is FQGTGA. The V end was cut by 5 bases, the J end by 6 bases, with 11 bases between. The CDR3 region is CASSGGGSNSPLHF. CDR3 coding DNA: TGTGCCAGCAGCGGTGGAGGGAGTAATTCACCCCTCCACTTT. The full variable domain, in which reference TRBV7-3 and TRBJ1-6 provide the parts outside the CDR3, is GAGVSQTPSNKVTEKGKYVELRCDPISGHTALYWYRQSLGQGPEFLIYFQGTGAADDSGLPNDRFFAVRPEGSVSTLKIQRTERGDSAVYLCASSGGGSNSPLHFGNGTRLTVT.

This clone was picked up a small number of times. This chain connects TRBV5-5 to TRBJ1-4, with 8 bases that match TRBD1. Germline V CDR1 and CDR2: SGHKS, YYEKEE (reference sequence). This CDR3 is 13 amino acids long. Germline trimming cut 3 bases from V and 8 bases from J; bases unmatched to any gene: 3. The CDR3 region is CASSYRGNEKLFF. Here the CDR3 DNA reads TGTGCCAGCAGCTACAGGGGGAACGAAAAACTGTTTTTT.

With respect to this clone: At one boundary the junction diverges from the germline segment, which might be a read error. The chain uses TRBV27 and TRBJ2-1, with D tentatively TRBD2 (5 bases). CDR1 and CDR2 (germline): MNHEY, SMNVEV (reference sequence). The CDR3 length is 15 residues. CDR3: CASSLEDGTYNGQFF. Here the CDR3 DNA reads TGTGCCAGCAGTTTGGAGGATGGAACCTACAATGGGCAGTTCTTC.

This clone occurred once. The chain links TRBV10-3 to TRBJ2-5, with 9 bases matching TRBD1. The CDR3 runs to 14 residues. V lost 2 bases and J lost 4; bases outside the gene matches: 2. Germline CDR1 ENHRY, CDR2 SYGVKD. The CDR3 nucleotides are TGTGCCATCAGTGAGGGACAGGGGACAGAGACCCAGTACTTC. This encodes CAISEGQGTETQYF.

The rearrangement joins TRBV11-2 to TRBJ2-1, with TRBD2 identical over 15 bases. V gave up 8 bases and J gave up 6 bases; unmatched junction bases: 11. CDR1 and CDR2 (germline): SGHAT, FQNNGV. The CDR3 has 17 amino acids. The CDR3 region has the DNA TGTGCCAGCGGGAGGACTAGCGGGAGGGTGTCACGCAATGAGCAGTTCTTC. The encoded protein is CASGRTSGRVSRNEQFF.

The rearrangement links TRBV5-1 to TRBJ2-7; the D gene is possibly TRBD2 (6 bases). V lost 4 bases and J 5 bases, leaving 13 bases between the germline ends. The length of the CDR3 is 13 residues. Germline lookup yields CDR1 SGHRS and CDR2 YFSETQ. CDR3 nucleotides: TGCGCCAGCAGCATAGGGGCGGGACACGAGCAGTACTTC. It codes for CASSIGAGHEQYF.

This clone was picked up a small number of times. The CDR3 DNA sequence: TGTGCCAGCAATGCGGGAGGCAATGAGCAGTTCTTC. This translates into CASNAGGNEQFF. The rearrangement uses TRBV28 and TRBJ2-1, with TRBD2 matching over 8 bases. CDR3 size: 12 residues. Germline V gene data show CDR1 as MDHEN and CDR2 as SYDVKM. Trimming at V came to 7 bases and at J to 6 bases, leaving 2 bases not matched to a gene.